The clone carrying this T cell receptor (beta chain) was recorded a few times. Its target is not known. This may come from a read error, since a much larger clone is one base off. The data originate from a study of read filtering for tumor transcriptome and immune sequencing. Study-level results: Roughly 79% of IR-seq clonotypes had one read, totaling approximately 4% of reads; RNA-seq: approximately 75% and 45%. The CD138-negative fraction was mixed bone marrow immune cells, not pure T cells.

The library was built from roughly 400 ng RNA with molecular barcoded adaptors for alpha/delta and beta/gamma chains. TCRdb re-called the reads with MiXCR, one entry per CDR3 protein. The table has roughly 82,000 distinct CDR3 sequences, around 12% seen once. This TCR derives from a donor aged 40 or over with multiple myeloma. Sequenced input: a population of CD138-negative cells sorted from bone marrow.

The chain's CDR3 is CSVSDGAPILRYF. The CDR3 DNA is TGCAGTGTGTCCGATGGGGCACCAATCTTACGGTACTTC. V is TRBV20-1 and J is TRBJ2-4; TRBD1 is a possible D gene (5 bases). V was clipped by 7 bases and J by 15 bases, with 25 bases between them. There are 13 residues in the CDR3. CDR1 is DFQATT and CDR2 is SNEGSKA in the germline V gene (reference sequence).